Following are 25 T cell receptor beta chains from one sample sequenced in a study of shared clonotypes between healthy human individuals. This table comes from immunoSEQ multiplex PCR, and its TCRdb copy is limited to in-frame clones, with some not included. The sample consists of roughly 2,300,000 clones, 92% of them appearing once. The sample taken for sequencing was naive CD4+ T cells from PBMCs. Indicated subset: CD45RA+ positively selected. The receptors derive from a man aged 18 to 30 in good health. Some clones in this sample may be carry-over from other donors' samples.

V and J are TRBV27 and TRBJ2-1, with TRBD2 as a possible D gene (6 bases). This CDR3 spans 11 amino acids. Trimming took 8 bases from V and 8 from J, leaving 10 bases between them. Germline V lookup: CDR1 MNHEY, CDR2 SMNVEV (reference sequence). The CDR3 bases are TGTGCCAGCGGCGGCGGGGATGAGCAGTTCTTC. Amino acids: CASGGGDEQFF.

V is TRBV18 and J is TRBJ2-1, with TRBD2 as a possible D gene (5 bases). V dropped 8 bases and J dropped 6 bases, with 11 bases sitting between them. The CDR3 is 12 residues long. Germline-derived CDR1 and CDR2 are KGHSH and LQKENI. The CDR3 spells CASRGSGNEQFF. The DNA of the CDR3 is TGTGCCAGCCGAGGAAGCGGCAATGAGCAGTTCTTC.

V usage is TRBV5-1 and J usage is TRBJ1-5; D gene uncertain. With 2 bases removed from V and 4 bases from J, the gap between germline ends came to 7 bases. This CDR3 contains 13 residues. CDR1 and CDR2 from the germline V gene are SGHRS and YFSETQ. CDR3 nucleotide sequence: TGCGCCAGCAGCTTTGGAGCTAATCAGCCCCAGCATTTT. This translates into CASSFGANQPQHF.

The chain has TRBV15 and TRBJ2-1; 7 nucleotides align to TRBD2. CDR1 and CDR2 from the germline V gene are LNHNV and YYDKDF (reference sequence). Trimming removed 0 bases from V and 10 bases from J; junction bases left unmatched: 6. This CDR3 comprises 14 residues. The CDR3 here is CATSRDQREREQFF. The CDR3 DNA sequence: TGTGCCACCAGCAGAGATCAGCGGGAAAGGGAGCAGTTCTTC.

This clone is a singleton in its sample. The chain combines TRBV10-2 with TRBJ1-2, with TRBD1 identical over 7 bases. This CDR3 comprises 13 residues. V gave up 5 bases and J gave up 8 bases; unmatched junction bases: 8. CDR1 is WSHSY, CDR2 SAAADI, per germline. CDR3 residues: CASSPDRVWGYTF. The CDR3 DNA sequence: TGCGCCAGCAGTCCAGACAGGGTATGGGGCTACACCTTC.

This clone was found a few times. The DNA for the CDR3 is TGCGCCAGCAGTCTTAGTCTTGGACCCGAGCTGTTTTTT. This encodes CASSLSLGPELFF. The rearrangement joins TRBV4-1 to TRBJ2-2; D is uncertain. V lost 6 bases, J lost 11 bases, and 16 bases lay in between. Germline CDR1 is MGHRA and CDR2 is YSYEKL. The CDR3 has 13 residues.

This clone was observed a few times. The rearrangement links TRBV15 to TRBJ1-2, with 9 bases matching TRBD1. Germline CDR1 LNHNV, CDR2 YYDKDF (reference sequence). The trim removed 0 bases at V and 4 bases at J, leaving 6 bases unmatched. The length of the CDR3 is 16 residues. The CDR3 reads CATSRDSGQGFYGYTF. CDR3 nucleotide sequence: TGTGCCACCAGCAGAGACTCCGGACAGGGGTTCTATGGCTACACCTTC.

The gene calls are TRBV5-1 and TRBJ1-2; D is ambiguous. This CDR3 has 14 amino acids. The V gene lost 4 bases and the J gene lost 7 bases, with 17 bases spanning the gap. Looked up from germline, CDR1 is SGHRS and CDR2 is YFSETQ. DNA of the CDR3: TGCGCCAGCAGCATTGGTACCTCGGAGGGTGGCTACACCTTC. It translates to CASSIGTSEGGYTF.

The rearrangement joins TRBV28 to TRBJ1-2; D is unresolved. From germline, CDR1 is MDHEN and CDR2 SYDVKM. The V gene lost 6 bases and the J gene lost 5 bases, with 7 bases spanning the gap. The CDR3 extends over 11 amino acids. The CDR3 region is CASRKEYGYTF. For the CDR3, the DNA is TGTGCCAGCAGGAAGGAATATGGCTACACCTTC.

This clone was seen only once. The chain combines TRBV7-9 with TRBJ1-4; maybe TRBD1 (6 bases). The CDR3 extends over 14 amino acids. Trimming removed 5 bases at V and 8 bases at J, with 15 bases between. The germline CDR1 and CDR2 sequences are SEHNR and FQNEAQ (reference sequence). The CDR3 DNA reads as TGTGCCAGCAGCCCCACCGGGGGCATCGAAAAACTGTTTTTT. Residues: CASSPTGGIEKLFF. Using reference TRBV7-9 and TRBJ1-4 for the parts outside the CDR3, the full variable domain is DTGVSQNPRHKITKRGQNVTFRCDPISEHNRLYWYRQTLGQGPEFLTYFQNEAQLEKSRLLSDRFSAERPKGSFSTLEIQRTEQGDSAMYLCASSPTGGIEKLFFGSGTQLSVL.

This clone showed up just once. The chain recombines TRBV7-2 with TRBJ2-1; 9 bases line up with TRBD2. The V gene end was trimmed by 2 bases and the J gene end by 7 bases; junction bases not matched to a gene: 3. The CDR3 totals 14 residues. The germline V gene encodes CDR1 SGHTA and CDR2 FQGNSA. This CDR3 is CASSLRRGGNEQFF. Here the CDR3 DNA reads TGTGCCAGCAGCTTAAGGCGGGGGGGGAATGAGCAGTTCTTC.

V gene TRBV7-7 combines with J gene TRBJ2-5; possibly TRBD2 for D (6 bases). The germline V and J ends were trimmed by 5 bases and 4 bases, with 11 bases remaining between them. Germline V gene sequence: CDR1 SSHAT, CDR2 FNYEAQ (reference sequence). This CDR3 is built from 13 residues. CDR3 region: CASSPSDGETQYF. The CDR3 DNA is TGTGCCAGCAGCCCTAGCGACGGAGAGACCCAGTACTTC.

V usage is TRBV5-1 and J usage is TRBJ2-7; the D gene is possibly TRBD1 (5 bases). V lost 6 bases and J lost 2, with 21 bases in between. The CDR3 loop spans 16 amino acids. The germline V gene has CDR1 SGHRS and CDR2 YFSETQ. The CDR3 sequence is CASTPFNGPGPYEQYF. The DNA of the CDR3 is TGCGCCAGCACCCCGTTCAACGGTCCAGGGCCCTACGAGCAGTACTTC.

The chain has TRBV27 and TRBJ1-1, with D hard to call. Trimming left V 4 bases short and J 3 bases short, with 6 bases between. In germline, CDR1 is MNHEY, CDR2 SMNVEV (reference sequence). The CDR3 sequence is 12 residues long. Here the CDR3 reads CASSSVDTEAFF. The CDR3, as DNA: TGTGCCAGCAGTTCGGTCGACACTGAAGCTTTCTTT.

The V call is TRBV4-2, the J call TRBJ2-1, with D possibly called TRBD1 or TRBD2 (5 bases each). The CDR3 extends over 15 amino acids. CDR1 and CDR2 (germline): LGHNA, YNFKEQ. Deletions cut 4 bases from V and 3 bases from J, with 13 bases between. This CDR3 is CASSRGQGGYNEQFF. The CDR3 DNA sequence: TGTGCCAGCAGCCGAGGGCAGGGCGGCTACAATGAGCAGTTCTTC.

This rearrangement joins TRBV16 to TRBJ2-1, with D hard to call. Germline CDR1 reads KGHSY; CDR2 reads FQNENV. The CDR3 length is 16 residues. Trimming removed 6 bases from V and 2 bases from J, with 17 bases in between. The CDR3 DNA follows: TGTGCCAGCAGTAGCCTTACCGGATCCCCCTACAATGAGCAGTTCTTC. Amino acids: CASSSLTGSPYNEQFF.

Notes on this clone: An end of the junction differs from the germline gene, which may be a read error. The chain employs TRBV6-1 and TRBJ2-2; 10 bases align to TRBD2. There are 18 residues in the CDR3. CDR1 is MNHNS, CDR2 SASEGT, per germline. This CDR3 is CASSEVGLAALNTGELFF. The CDR3 bases are TGTGCAAGCAGTGAAGTAGGACTAGCGGCCCTGAACACCGGGGAGCTGTTTTTT.

The gene calls are TRBV28 and TRBJ2-7; 8 positions match TRBD1. The CDR3 has 16 residues. Germline CDR1 reads MDHEN; CDR2 reads SYDVKM. The ends lost 6 bases at V and 7 bases at J; junction bases unmatched: 17. The CDR3 region is CASSRIPGQAQSEQYF. The CDR3 region has the DNA TGTGCCAGCAGCCGCATACCGGGACAGGCCCAGTCGGAGCAGTACTTC.

The chain combines TRBV5-1 with TRBJ2-5; 11 nucleotides align to TRBD2. CDR1 is SGHRS, CDR2 YFSETQ, per germline. V lost 3 bases, J lost 3 bases, and 10 bases stayed unmatched. CDR3 length: 17 amino acids. CDR3 amino acids: CASSWGLAGGLEETQYF. Here the CDR3 DNA reads TGCGCCAGCAGCTGGGGCTTAGCGGGAGGGCTCGAAGAGACCCAGTACTTC.

The genes are TRBV7-3 and TRBJ2-1; 13 positions match TRBD2. The CDR3 extends over 18 amino acids. CDR1 and CDR2 from the germline V gene are SGHTA and FQGTGA. Germline trimming cut 2 bases from V and 7 bases from J; bases unmatched to any gene: 11. CDR3 region: CASSLSGGLAGVFNEQFF. The CDR3 region has the DNA TGTGCCAGCAGCTTATCTGGCGGACTAGCGGGAGTATTTAATGAGCAGTTCTTC.

Worth noting for this clone: Other DNA sequences in this sample translate to the same CDR3. The rearrangement links TRBV29-1 to TRBJ1-1, with D unclear. The CDR3 extends over 13 amino acids. Germline V lookup: CDR1 SQVTM, CDR2 ANQGSEA. The V gene lost 2 bases and the J gene lost 0 bases, with 7 bases spanning the gap. The CDR3 coding sequence is TGCAGCGTTGAACGGGTTTTGAACACTGAAGCTTTCTTT. Translation: CSVERVLNTEAFF.

The rearrangement joins TRBV7-2 to TRBJ2-5; 8 bases fit TRBD1. This CDR3 contains 16 residues. Germline V gene data show CDR1 as SGHTA and CDR2 as FQGNSA. Germline trimming cut 5 bases from V and 5 bases from J; bases unmatched to any gene: 13. The DNA of the CDR3 is TGTGCCAGCAGCCCCTGGTTTGACAGGGGTTATGAGACCCAGTACTTC. Its translation: CASSPWFDRGYETQYF.

The gene calls are TRBV7-9 and TRBJ2-4; D possibly corresponds to TRBD1 (6 bases). In germline, CDR1 is SEHNR, CDR2 FQNEAQ (reference sequence). The V end was cut by 5 bases, the J end by 8 bases, with 16 bases between. CDR3 length equals 14 residues. Written as DNA, the CDR3 is TGTGCCAGCAGCATGACAGGCGGTGGGGACATTCAGTACTTC. Translating it yields CASSMTGGGDIQYF.

V gene TRBV6-6 combines with J gene TRBJ2-2, with D unclear. Germline V gene sequence: CDR1 MNHNY, CDR2 SVGAGI (reference sequence). The length of the CDR3 is 16 residues. V was clipped by 5 bases and J by 0 bases, with 13 bases between them. The CDR3 spells CASSQRAAANTGELFF. DNA of the CDR3: TGTGCCAGCAGTCAACGTGCGGCAGCGAACACCGGGGAGCTGTTTTTT.

This clone came up once. This chain connects TRBV7-6 to TRBJ1-5; perhaps TRBD1 as D (5 bases). CDR1 is SGHVS, CDR2 FNYEAQ, per germline. CDR3 length equals 15 residues. Trimming pared 5 bases from V and 5 bases from J, leaving 16 bases between. CDR3 DNA sequence: TGTGCCAGCAGCCCGAAATGGGACGGGGATCAGCCCCAGCATTTT. It is translated as CASSPKWDGDQPQHF.